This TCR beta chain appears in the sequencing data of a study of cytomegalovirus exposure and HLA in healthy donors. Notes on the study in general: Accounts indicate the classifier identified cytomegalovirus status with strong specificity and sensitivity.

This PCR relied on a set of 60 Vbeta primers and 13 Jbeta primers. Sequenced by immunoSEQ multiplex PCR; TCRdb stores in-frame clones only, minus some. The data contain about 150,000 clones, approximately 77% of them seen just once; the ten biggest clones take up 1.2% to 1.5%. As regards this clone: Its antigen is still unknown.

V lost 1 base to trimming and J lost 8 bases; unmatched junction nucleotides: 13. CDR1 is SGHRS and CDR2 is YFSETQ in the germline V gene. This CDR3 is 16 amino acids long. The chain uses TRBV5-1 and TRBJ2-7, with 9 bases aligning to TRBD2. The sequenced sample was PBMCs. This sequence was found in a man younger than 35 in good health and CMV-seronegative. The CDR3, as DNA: TGCGCCAGCAGCTTGTCTGACTCTAGCGGGAAGATCCAGCAGTACTTC. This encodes CASSLSDSSGKIQQYF.